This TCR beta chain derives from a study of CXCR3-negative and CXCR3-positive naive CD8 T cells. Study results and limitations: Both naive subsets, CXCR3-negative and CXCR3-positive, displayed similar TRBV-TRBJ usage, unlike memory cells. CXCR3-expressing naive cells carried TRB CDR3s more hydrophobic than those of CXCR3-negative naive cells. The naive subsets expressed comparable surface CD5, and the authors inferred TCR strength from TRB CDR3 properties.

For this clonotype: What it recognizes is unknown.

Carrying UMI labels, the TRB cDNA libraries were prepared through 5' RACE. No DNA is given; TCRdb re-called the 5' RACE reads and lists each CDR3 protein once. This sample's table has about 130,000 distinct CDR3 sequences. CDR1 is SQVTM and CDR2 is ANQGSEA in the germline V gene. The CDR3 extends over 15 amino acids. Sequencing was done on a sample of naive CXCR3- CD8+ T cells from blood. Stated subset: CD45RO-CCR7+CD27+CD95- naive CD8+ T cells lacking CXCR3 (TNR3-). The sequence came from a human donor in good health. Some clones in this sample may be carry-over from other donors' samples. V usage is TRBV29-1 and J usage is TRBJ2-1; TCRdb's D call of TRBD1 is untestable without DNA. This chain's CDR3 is CSVEGLGGAGNEQFF.